This T cell receptor (beta chain) derives from a study of regulatory T cells in long-lasting Graves disease. Through Arm-PCR of CDR3 regions and iRepertoire HTBI primers, TCR beta libraries were built. Via MiXCR, TCRdb re-called the multiplex PCR reads, giving one row per CDR3 protein. The sample holds 400,000 to 450,000 distinct CDR3 sequences, about 20% seen once. The V end was cut by 4 bases, the J end by 1 base, with 11 bases between. This CDR3 is built from 16 residues. Germline V gene data show CDR1 as MNHEY and CDR2 as SVGEGT. This clonotype came up a few times. Its antigen is not known. Time point given: persistent/refractory GD, antithyroid drugs over 5 years with positive TRAb. Preparation of the TCR library used RNA extracted from PBMCs. Peripheral blood, roughly 8.8 milliliters of it, was drawn into EDTA tubes. Whole-study findings and limits: Persistent Graves' disease cases displayed lower TCR diversity than newly diagnosed ones.

The sequence was obtained from a female donor with Graves disease. This sample comprised peripheral blood mononuclear cells (PBMCs), obtained when the disease was refractory, from a patient treated with antithyroid drugs. This chain uses TRBV6-2 or TRBV6-3 with TRBJ2-6; no reliable D call. Written as DNA, the CDR3 is TGTGCCAGCAGTTTCAGCCCTGCTTCTGGGGCCAACGTCCTGACTTTC. Its protein is CASSFSPASGANVLTF.